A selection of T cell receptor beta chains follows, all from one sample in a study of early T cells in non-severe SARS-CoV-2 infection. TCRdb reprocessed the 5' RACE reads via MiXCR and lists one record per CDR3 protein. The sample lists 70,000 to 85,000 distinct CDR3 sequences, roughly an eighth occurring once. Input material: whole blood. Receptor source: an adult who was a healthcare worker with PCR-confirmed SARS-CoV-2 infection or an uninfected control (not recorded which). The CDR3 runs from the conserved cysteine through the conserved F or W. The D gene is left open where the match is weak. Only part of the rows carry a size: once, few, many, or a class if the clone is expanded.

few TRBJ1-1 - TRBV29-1 TGCAGCGTTCAGACAGGTATGAACACTGAAGCTTTCTTT CSVQTGMNTEAFF
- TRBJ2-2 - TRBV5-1 TGCGCCAGCAGCTTCATAGAGGGCGCGAACACCGGGGAGCTGTTTTTT CASSFIEGANTGELFF
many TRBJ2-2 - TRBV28 TGTGCCAGCAGTTCCTATACTAGGCATGTCGGGGAGCTGTTTTTT CASSSYTRHVGELFF
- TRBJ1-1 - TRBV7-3 TGTGCCAGCAGCTCCAGTGGGAACACTGAAGCTTTCTTT CASSSSGNTEAFF
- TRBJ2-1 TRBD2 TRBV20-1 TGCAGTGCTAGAGGGACCAGCGGGACGCGTTACAATGAGCAGTTCTTC CSARGTSGTRYNEQFF
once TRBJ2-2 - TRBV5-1 TGCGCCAGCAGCATGAACACCGGGGAGCTGTTTTTT CASSMNTGELFF
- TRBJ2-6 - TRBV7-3 TGTGCCAGCAGCCCCCCCGGCGGGGCCAACGTCCTGACTTTC CASSPPGGANVLTF
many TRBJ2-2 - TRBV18 TGTGCCAGCTCACCACCGAATGGACACCTGCCCACCGGGGAGCTGTTTTTT CASSPPNGHLPTGELFF
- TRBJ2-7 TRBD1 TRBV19 TGTGCCAGCCGACGGGACAGCGACTACGAGCAGTACTTC CASRRDSDYEQYF
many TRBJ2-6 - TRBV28 TGTGCCAGCAGTTCTGCAGGGTTGGACCCCTCTGGGGCCAACGTCCTGACTTTC CASSSAGLDPSGANVLTF
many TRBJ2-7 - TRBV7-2 TGTGCCAGCAGCTTGGTGACTTCCGACGAGCAGTACTTC CASSLVTSDEQYF
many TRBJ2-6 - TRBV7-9 TGTGCCAGCAGCCTACTTTCTCCCGGGGCCAACGTCCTGACTTTC CASSLLSPGANVLTF
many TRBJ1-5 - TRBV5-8 TGTGCCAGCCGGGGATCAGGGATGGATCAGCCCCAGCATTTT CASRGSGMDQPQHF
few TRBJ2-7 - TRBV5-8 TGTGCCAGCCGCAGAGGGGGTACAGCTTACGAGCAGTACTTC CASRRGGTAYEQYF
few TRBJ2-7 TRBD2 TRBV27 TGTGCCAGCAGTTCCGGACTAGCGACCTACGAGCAGTACTTC CASSSGLATYEQYF
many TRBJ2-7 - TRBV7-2 TGTGCCAGCACCTCTTACCTTGAGAGCGAGCAGTACTTC CASTSYLESEQYF
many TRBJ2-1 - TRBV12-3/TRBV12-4 TGTGCCAGCAGTTCCCGGTTAGGGGCTAATGAGCAGTTCTTC CASSSRLGANEQFF
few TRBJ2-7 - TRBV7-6 TGTGCCAGCAGCTTCGCACACAGCTCCTACGAGCAGTACTTC CASSFAHSSYEQYF
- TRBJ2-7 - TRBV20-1 TGCAGTGCTAGAGATCGGTCCTACGAGCAGTACTTC CSARDRSYEQYF
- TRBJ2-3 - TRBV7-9 TGTGCCAGCAGACGAGAGACAGATACGCAGTATTTT CASRRETDTQYF
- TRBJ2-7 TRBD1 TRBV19 TGTGCCAGTAGGGACAGGGCCACCTACGAGCAGTACTTC CASRDRATYEQYF
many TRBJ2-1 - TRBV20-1 TGCAGTGCTCCCCGCGAGCGGGTGAGCTCCTACAATGAGCAGTTCTTC CSAPRERVSSYNEQFF
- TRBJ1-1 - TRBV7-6 TGTGCCAGCAGCTCAGGAAGCGGGCAAGGGGGGGGTAACACTGAAGCTTTCTTT CASSSGSGQGGGNTEAFF
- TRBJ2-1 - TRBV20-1 TGCAGTGCTAGAGATGCGTCTAGCCGTGGTGAGCAGTTCTTC CSARDASSRGEQFF
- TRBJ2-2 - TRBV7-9 TGTGCCAGCGGTCGAGCGGTAAACACCGGGGAGCTGTTTTTT CASGRAVNTGELFF
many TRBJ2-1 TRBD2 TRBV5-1 TGCGCCAGCAGCCCACTAGCGGGAGGGTTCGATGAGCAGTTCTTC CASSPLAGGFDEQFF
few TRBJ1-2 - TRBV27 TGTGCCAGCAGCTTAACAGGGTCTAACTATGGCTACACCTTC CASSLTGSNYGYTF
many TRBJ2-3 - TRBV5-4 TGTGCCAGCAGCTTGGCCGTTGGTAGGATGGGAGATACGCAGTATTTT CASSLAVGRMGDTQYF
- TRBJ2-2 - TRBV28 TGTGCCAGCATCCGGCGGACGAACACCGGGGAGCTGTTTTTT CASIRRTNTGELFF
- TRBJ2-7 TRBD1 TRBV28 TGTGCCAGCGCGGGGACAGGGTCCTACGAGCAGTACTTC CASAGTGSYEQYF
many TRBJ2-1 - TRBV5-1 TGCGCCAGCAGCCCTTTGCTAGGGAGCTCCTACAATGAGCAGTTCTTC CASSPLLGSSYNEQFF
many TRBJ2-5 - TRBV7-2 TGTGCCAGCAGCCCGCGGAGACAAGAGACCCAGTACTTC CASSPRRQETQYF
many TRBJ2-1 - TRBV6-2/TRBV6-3 TGTGCCAGCAGTTACGGGGGCGGGAGAGGGTCCTACAATGAGCAGTTCTTC CASSYGGGRGSYNEQFF
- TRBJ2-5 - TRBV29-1 TGCAGCGTTTCCCGCGGGGGCGGGGACCAGTACTTC CSVSRGGGDQYF
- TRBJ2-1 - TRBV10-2 TGCGCCAGCAGTGGGATGGAGCGTCAGTTCTTC CASSGMERQFF
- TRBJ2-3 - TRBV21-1 TGTGCCAGCAGCAAAGAGGCGAAGTGTCTTAGCACAGATACGCAGTATTTT CASSKEAKCLSTDTQYF
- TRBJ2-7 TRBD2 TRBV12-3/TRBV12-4 TGTGCCAGCAGTAAGACTAGCGGGGACTACGAGCAGTACTTC CASSKTSGDYEQYF
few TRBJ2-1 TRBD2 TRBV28 TGTGCCAGCAGCCCAATGGGGACTACTCTCCAAAATGAGCAGTTCTTC CASSPMGTTLQNEQFF
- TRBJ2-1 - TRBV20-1 TGCAGTGCTAGAGTTGACAACTACAATGAGCAGTTCTTC CSARVDNYNEQFF
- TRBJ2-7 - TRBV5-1 TGCGCCAGCAGCCCGGCGGCTTCCCTAAGCGGCGAGCAGTACTTC CASSPAASLSGEQYF
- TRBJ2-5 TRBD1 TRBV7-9 TGTGCCAGCAGCTCGGAACAGGGGCCCCAAGAGACCCAGTACTTC CASSSEQGPQETQYF
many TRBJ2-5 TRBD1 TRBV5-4 TGTGCCAGCAGCTCGGACAGGGGGGGACAAGAGACCCAGTACTTC CASSSDRGGQETQYF
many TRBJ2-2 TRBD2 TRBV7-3 TGTGCCAGCAGCCTTGATAGCGGGACCGGGGAGCTGTTTTTT CASSLDSGTGELFF
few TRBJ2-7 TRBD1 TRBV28 TGTGCCAGCAGTCAACCCACCCCAGGGACAGGGGCCCACGAGCAGTACTTC CASSQPTPGTGAHEQYF
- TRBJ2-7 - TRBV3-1 TGTGCCAGCAGCCCGGACAGTTTCTCCTACGAGCAGTACTTC CASSPDSFSYEQYF
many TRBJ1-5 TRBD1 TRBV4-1 TGCGCCAGCAGCCAAGATGACAGGGGAAGCAATCAGCCCCAGCATTTT CASSQDDRGSNQPQHF
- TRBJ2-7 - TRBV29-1 TGCAGCGTTCCCGGCCTCTACGAGCAGTACTTC CSVPGLYEQYF
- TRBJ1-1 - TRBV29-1 TGCAGCGTGACTGGGGGGCTCGTGAACACTGAAGCTTTCTTT CSVTGGLVNTEAFF
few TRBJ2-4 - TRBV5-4 TGTGCCAGCAGCTTCCCCGACGGAAACATTCAGTACTTC CASSFPDGNIQYF
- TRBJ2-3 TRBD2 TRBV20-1 TGCAGTGCTAGAGGGGGACTAGCGGGCCTACCCGGGGGCCCAGATACGCAGTATTTT CSARGGLAGLPGGPDTQYF
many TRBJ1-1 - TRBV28 TGTGCCAGCAGTCCCCCGGGGGGACGGGAAGCTTTCTTT CASSPPGGREAFF
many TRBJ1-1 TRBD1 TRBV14 TGTGCCAGCAGCGGACAGGGGTACACTGAAGCTTTCTTT CASSGQGYTEAFF
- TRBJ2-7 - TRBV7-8 TGTGCCAGCAGAGAAGGCACTAGCCCAATATACGTGCAGTACTTC CASREGTSPIYVQYF
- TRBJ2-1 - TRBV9 TGTGCCAGCAGCGTAGGTCTTACTTGGAATGAGCAGTTCTTC CASSVGLTWNEQFF
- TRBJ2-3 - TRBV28 TGTGCCAGCAGTTTCTCAAGCGGAACAGATACGCAGTATTTT CASSFSSGTDTQYF